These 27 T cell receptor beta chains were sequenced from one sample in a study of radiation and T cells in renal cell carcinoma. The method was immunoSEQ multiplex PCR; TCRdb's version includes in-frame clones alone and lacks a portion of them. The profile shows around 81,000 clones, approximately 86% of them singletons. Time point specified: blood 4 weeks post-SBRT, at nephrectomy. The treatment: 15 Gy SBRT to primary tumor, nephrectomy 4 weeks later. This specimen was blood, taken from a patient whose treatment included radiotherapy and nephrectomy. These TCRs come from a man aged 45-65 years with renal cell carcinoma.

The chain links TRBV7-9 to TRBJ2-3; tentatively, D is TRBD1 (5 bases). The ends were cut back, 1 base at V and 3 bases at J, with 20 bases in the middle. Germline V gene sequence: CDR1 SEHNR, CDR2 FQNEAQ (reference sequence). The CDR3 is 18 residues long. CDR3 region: CASSLVWQGIQYTDTQYF. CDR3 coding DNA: TGTGCCAGCAGCTTAGTCTGGCAGGGTATCCAGTATACAGATACGCAGTATTTT.

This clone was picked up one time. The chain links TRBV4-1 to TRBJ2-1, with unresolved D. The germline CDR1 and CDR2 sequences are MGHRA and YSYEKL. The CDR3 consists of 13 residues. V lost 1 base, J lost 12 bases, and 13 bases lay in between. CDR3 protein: CASSQARAARQFF. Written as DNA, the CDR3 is TGCGCCAGCAGCCAAGCCCGGGCTGCTCGGCAGTTCTTC.

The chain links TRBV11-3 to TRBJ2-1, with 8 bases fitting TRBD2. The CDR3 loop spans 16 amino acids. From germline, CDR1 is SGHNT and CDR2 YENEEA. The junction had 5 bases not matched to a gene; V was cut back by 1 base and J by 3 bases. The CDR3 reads CASSLAGGAGYNEQFF. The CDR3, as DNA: TGTGCCAGCAGCTTAGCGGGAGGGGCGGGCTACAATGAGCAGTTCTTC.

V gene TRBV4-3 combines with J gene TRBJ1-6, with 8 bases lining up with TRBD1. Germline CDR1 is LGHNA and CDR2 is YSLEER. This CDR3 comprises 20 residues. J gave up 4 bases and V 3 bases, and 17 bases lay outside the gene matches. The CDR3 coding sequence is TGCGCCAGCAGCCAGCAAGTTGACAGGGGACGAGCTGTTTATAATTCACCCCTCCACTTT. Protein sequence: CASSQQVDRGRAVYNSPLHF.

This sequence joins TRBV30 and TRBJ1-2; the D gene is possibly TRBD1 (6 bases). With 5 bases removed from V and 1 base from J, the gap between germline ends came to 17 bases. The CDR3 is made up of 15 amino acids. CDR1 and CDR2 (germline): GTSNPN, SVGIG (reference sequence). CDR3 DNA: TGTGCCTGGGGACCGCAGGACAGTAATAACTATGGCTACACCTTC. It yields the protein CAWGPQDSNNYGYTF.

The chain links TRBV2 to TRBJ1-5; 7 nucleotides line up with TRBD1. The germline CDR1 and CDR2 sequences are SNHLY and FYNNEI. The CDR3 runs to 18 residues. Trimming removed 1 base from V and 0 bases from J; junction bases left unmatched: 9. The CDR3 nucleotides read TGTGCCAGCAGTGAAGAGACAGGGTGGACCTATAGCAATCAGCCCCAGCATTTT. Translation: CASSEETGWTYSNQPQHF.

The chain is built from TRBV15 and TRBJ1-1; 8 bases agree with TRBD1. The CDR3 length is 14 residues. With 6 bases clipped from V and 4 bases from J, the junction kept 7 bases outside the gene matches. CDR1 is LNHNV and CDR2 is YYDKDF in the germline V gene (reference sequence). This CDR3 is CATRTDRVGTEAFF. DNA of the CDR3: TGTGCCACCAGAACGGACAGGGTAGGCACTGAAGCTTTCTTT.

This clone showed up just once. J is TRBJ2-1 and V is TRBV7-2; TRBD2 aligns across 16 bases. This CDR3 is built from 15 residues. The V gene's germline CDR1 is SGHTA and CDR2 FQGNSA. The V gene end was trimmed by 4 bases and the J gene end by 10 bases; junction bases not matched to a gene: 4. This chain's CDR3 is CASSSGLAGGQEQFF. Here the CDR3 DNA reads TGTGCCAGCAGCTCGGGACTAGCGGGGGGGCAGGAGCAGTTCTTC.

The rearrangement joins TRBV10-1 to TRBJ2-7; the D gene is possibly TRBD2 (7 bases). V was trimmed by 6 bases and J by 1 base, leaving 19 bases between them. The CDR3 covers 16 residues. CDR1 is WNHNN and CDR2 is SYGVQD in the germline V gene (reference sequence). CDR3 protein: CASRDDGGRGSYEQYF. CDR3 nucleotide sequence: TGCGCCAGCAGGGACGACGGGGGGCGCGGTTCCTACGAGCAGTACTTC.

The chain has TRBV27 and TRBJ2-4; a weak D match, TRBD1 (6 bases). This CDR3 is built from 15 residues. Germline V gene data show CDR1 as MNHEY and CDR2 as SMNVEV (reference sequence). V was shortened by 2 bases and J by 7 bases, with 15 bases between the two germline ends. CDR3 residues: CASSLAVGRGNIQYF. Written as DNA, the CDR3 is TGTGCCAGCAGTTTAGCCGTTGGCAGGGGTAACATTCAGTACTTC.

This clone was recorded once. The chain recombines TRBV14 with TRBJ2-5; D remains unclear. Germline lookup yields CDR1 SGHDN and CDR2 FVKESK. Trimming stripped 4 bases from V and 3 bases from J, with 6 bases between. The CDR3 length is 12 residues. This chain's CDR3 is CASSLLEETQYF. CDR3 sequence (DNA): TGTGCCAGCAGCCTATTAGAAGAGACCCAGTACTTC.

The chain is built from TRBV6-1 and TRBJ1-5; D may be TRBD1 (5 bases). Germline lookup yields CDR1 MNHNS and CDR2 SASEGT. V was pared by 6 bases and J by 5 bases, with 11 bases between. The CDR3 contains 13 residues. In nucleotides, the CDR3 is TGTGCCAGCAGACAGGACACCTATCAGCCCCAGCATTTT. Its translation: CASRQDTYQPQHF.

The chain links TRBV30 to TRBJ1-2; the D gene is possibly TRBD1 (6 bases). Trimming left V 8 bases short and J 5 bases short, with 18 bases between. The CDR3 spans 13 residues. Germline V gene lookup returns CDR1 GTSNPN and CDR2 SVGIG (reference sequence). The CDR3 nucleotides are TGTGCCGGCCGGGACATGATACTGTATGGCTACACCTTC. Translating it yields CAGRDMILYGYTF. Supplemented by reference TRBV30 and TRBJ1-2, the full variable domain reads SQTIHQWPATLVQPVGSPLSLECTVEGTSNPNLYWYRQAAGRGLQLLFYSVGIGQISSEVPQNLSASRPQDRQFILSSKKLLLSDSGFYLCAGRDMILYGYTFGSGTRLTVV.

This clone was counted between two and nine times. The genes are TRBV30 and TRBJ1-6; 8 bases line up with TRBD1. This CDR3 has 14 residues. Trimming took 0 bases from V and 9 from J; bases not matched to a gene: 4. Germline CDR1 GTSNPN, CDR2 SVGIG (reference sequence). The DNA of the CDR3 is TGTGCCTGGAGTGTCTTACAGGGGGGTTCACCCCTCCACTTT. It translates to CAWSVLQGGSPLHF.

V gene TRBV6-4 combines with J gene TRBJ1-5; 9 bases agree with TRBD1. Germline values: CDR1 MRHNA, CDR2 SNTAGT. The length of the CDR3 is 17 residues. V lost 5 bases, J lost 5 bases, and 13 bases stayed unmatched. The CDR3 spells CASSLSGTGSRYQPQHF. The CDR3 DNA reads TGTGCCAGCAGTCTGTCCGGGACAGGGAGTAGGTATCAGCCCCAGCATTTT.

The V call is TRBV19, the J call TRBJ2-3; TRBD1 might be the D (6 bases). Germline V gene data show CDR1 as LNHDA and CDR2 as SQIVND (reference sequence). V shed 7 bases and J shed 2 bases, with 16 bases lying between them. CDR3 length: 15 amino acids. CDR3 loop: CASKKGVGITDTQYF. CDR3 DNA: TGTGCCAGTAAAAAGGGGGTTGGGATCACAGATACGCAGTATTTT.

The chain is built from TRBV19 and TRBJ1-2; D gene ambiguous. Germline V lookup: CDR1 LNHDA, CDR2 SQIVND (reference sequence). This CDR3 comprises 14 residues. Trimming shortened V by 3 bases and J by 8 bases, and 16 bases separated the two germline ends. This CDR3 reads CASSIRWDSGGYTF. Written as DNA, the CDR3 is TGTGCCAGTAGTATCCGGTGGGATTCGGGGGGCTACACCTTC.

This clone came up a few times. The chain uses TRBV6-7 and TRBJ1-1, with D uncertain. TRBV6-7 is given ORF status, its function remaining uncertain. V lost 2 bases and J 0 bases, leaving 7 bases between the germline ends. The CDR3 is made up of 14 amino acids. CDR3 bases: TGTGCCAGCAGTTACCTGGGATTGAACACTGAAGCTTTCTTT. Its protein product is CASSYLGLNTEAFF.

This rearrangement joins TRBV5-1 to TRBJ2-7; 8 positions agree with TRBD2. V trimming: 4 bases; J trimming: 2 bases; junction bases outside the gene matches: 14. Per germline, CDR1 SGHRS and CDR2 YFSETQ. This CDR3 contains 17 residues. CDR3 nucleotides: TGCGCCAGCAGCCCGGGGGGGAGCTCCTGGTCGGCCTACGAGCAGTACTTC. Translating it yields CASSPGGSSWSAYEQYF.

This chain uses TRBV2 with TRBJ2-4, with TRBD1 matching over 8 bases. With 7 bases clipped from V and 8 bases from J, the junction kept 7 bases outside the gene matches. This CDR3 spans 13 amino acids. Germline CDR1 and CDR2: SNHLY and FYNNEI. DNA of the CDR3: TGTGCCAGCATGGCGGGACAGGTGGACATTCAGTACTTC. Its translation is CASMAGQVDIQYF. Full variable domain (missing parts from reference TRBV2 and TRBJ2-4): EPEVTQTPSHQVTQMGQEVILRCVPISNHLYFYWYRQILGQKVEFLVSFYNNEISEKSEIFDDQFSVERPDGSNFTLKIRSTKLEDSAMYFCASMAGQVDIQYFGAGTRLSVL.

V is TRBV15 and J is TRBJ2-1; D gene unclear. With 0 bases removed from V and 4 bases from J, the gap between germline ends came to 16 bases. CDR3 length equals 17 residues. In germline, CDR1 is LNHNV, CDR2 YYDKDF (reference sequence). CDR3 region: CATSRDPTGDGYNEQFF. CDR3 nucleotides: TGTGCCACCAGCAGAGATCCTACGGGCGACGGGTACAATGAGCAGTTCTTC.

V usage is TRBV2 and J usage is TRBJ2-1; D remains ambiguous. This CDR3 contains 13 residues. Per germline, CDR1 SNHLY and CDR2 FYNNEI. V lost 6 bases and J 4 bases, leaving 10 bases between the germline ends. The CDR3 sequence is CASRPDGYNEQFF. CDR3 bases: TGTGCCAGCAGACCGGACGGTTACAATGAGCAGTTCTTC. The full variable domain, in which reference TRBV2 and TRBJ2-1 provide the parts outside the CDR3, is EPEVTQTPSHQVTQMGQEVILRCVPISNHLYFYWYRQILGQKVEFLVSFYNNEISEKSEIFDDQFSVERPDGSNFTLKIRSTKLEDSAMYFCASRPDGYNEQFFGPGTRLTVL.

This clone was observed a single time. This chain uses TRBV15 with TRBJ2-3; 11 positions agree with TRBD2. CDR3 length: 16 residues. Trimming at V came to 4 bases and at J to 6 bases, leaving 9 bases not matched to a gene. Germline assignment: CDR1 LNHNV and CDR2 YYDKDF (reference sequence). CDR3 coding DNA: TGTGCCACCAGCACCTCTAGCGGGGGGATAGGGGATACGCAGTATTTT. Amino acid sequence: CATSTSSGGIGDTQYF. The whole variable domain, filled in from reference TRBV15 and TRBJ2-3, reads DAMVIQNPRYQVTQFGKPVTLSCSQTLNHNVMYWYQQKSSQAPKLLFHYYDKDFNNEADTPDNFQSRRPNTSFCFLDIRSPGLGDTAMYLCATSTSSGGIGDTQYFGPGTRLTVL.

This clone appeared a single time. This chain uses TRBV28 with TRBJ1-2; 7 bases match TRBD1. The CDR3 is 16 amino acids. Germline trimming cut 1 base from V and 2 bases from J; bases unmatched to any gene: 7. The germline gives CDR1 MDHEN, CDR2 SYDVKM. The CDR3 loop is CASSLLQGILNYGYTF. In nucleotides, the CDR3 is TGTGCCAGCAGTTTATTACAGGGGATTCTAAACTATGGCTACACCTTC.

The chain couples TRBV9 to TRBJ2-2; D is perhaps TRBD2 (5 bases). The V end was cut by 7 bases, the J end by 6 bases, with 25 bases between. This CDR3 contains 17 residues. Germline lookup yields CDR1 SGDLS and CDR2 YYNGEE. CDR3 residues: CASAGRLPVGLAGELFF. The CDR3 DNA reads TGTGCCAGCGCTGGGCGACTACCTGTCGGTTTGGCCGGGGAGCTGTTTTTT.

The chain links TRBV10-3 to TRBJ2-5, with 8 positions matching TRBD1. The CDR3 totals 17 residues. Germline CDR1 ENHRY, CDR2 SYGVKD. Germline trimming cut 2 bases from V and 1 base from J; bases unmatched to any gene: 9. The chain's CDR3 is CAISEGRQGTPQETQYF. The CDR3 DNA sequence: TGTGCCATCAGTGAGGGGCGACAGGGGACCCCCCAAGAGACCCAGTACTTC.

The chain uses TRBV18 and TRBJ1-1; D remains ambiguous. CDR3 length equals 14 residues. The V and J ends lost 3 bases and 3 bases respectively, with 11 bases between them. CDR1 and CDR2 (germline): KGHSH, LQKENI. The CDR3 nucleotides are TGTGCCAGCTCACCTAGAGTGGCCGACACTGAAGCTTTCTTT. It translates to CASSPRVADTEAFF.